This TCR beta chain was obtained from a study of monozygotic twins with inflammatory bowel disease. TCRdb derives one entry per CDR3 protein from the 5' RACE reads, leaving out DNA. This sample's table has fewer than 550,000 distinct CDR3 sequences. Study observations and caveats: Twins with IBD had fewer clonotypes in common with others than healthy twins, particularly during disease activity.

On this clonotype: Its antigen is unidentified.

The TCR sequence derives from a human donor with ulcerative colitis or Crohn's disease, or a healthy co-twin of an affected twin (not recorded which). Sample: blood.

CDR3 residues: CAWSLGKETQYF. The V call is TRBV30, the J call TRBJ2-5. The CDR3 is 12 residues long. CDR1 GTSNPN and CDR2 SVGIG come from the germline V gene (reference sequence).